The 6 T cell receptor beta chains given below trace back to one sample, sequenced in a study of T cell changes during pregnancy in multiple sclerosis. Method: immunoSEQ multiplex PCR; TCRdb's copy keeps in-frame clones and lacks some. The data contain about 59,000 clones, 92% of them singletons. The input for sequencing was peripheral blood, taken in the third trimester of pregnancy. The receptors originated from a female donor in good health, enrolled as a control in a pregnancy study.

The chain combines TRBV6-5 with TRBJ1-1; 10 positions match TRBD1. J lost 5 bases, V lost 3 bases, and 6 bases had no gene match. The germline gives CDR1 MNHEY, CDR2 SVGAGI. CDR3 length: 15 amino acids. The CDR3 protein is CASSYTTGGKTEAFF. In DNA form, the CDR3 reads TGTGCCAGCAGTTATACGACAGGGGGCAAGACTGAAGCTTTCTTT.

The genes are TRBV28 and TRBJ1-5; D may be TRBD1 (5 bases). This CDR3 has 13 residues. V lost 3 bases and J 6 bases, leaving 9 bases between the germline ends. Looked up from germline, CDR1 is MDHEN and CDR2 is SYDVKM. CDR3 nucleotides: TGTGCCAGCAGTTTGTCAGGGCTTCAGCCCCAGCATTTT. It specifies CASSLSGLQPQHF.

The chain recombines TRBV5-1 with TRBJ2-6; D not resolved. Trimming removed 0 bases from V and 2 bases from J, with 6 bases in between. The germline V gene encodes CDR1 SGHRS and CDR2 YFSETQ. This CDR3 region has 15 residues. CDR3 sequence: CASSLVGAGANVLTF. Written as DNA, the CDR3 is TGCGCCAGCAGCTTGGTCGGAGCTGGGGCCAACGTCCTGACTTTC.

This rearrangement joins TRBV11-1 to TRBJ2-3; 11 nucleotides agree with TRBD2. The CDR3 runs 18 residues. Germline V gives CDR1 SGHAT, CDR2 FQDESV (reference sequence). The ends lost 2 bases at V and 0 bases at J; junction bases unmatched: 7. The CDR3 DNA is TGTGCCAGCAGCTTATTCCTAGCGGGGGGCTTAAGCACAGATACGCAGTATTTT. This translates into CASSLFLAGGLSTDTQYF.

This clone was recorded once. The V call is TRBV7-8, the J call TRBJ2-1; D is ambiguous. CDR1 SGHVS and CDR2 FQNEAQ come from the germline V gene. Trimming pared 6 bases from V and 7 bases from J, leaving 7 bases between. The CDR3 runs to 11 residues. CDR3 DNA sequence: TGTGCCAGCAGTTCGCGTAATGAGCAGTTCTTC. Protein sequence: CASSSRNEQFF.

The chain has TRBV2 and TRBJ2-1, with unresolved D. The V gene lost 1 base and the J gene lost 3 bases, with 10 bases spanning the gap. This CDR3 is 15 amino acids long. Germline assignment: CDR1 SNHLY and CDR2 FYNNEI. CDR3 in amino acids: CASSEGAFGYNEQFF. For the CDR3, the DNA is TGTGCCAGCAGTGAAGGAGCCTTTGGCTACAATGAGCAGTTCTTC.